These 8 T cell receptor beta chains originate from one sample sequenced in a study of cytomegalovirus exposure and HLA in healthy donors. Only in-frame clones appear in the TCRdb table, and some are missing; sequencing was by immunoSEQ multiplex PCR. The sample gives 150,000 to 200,000 clones, about 85% of which show up once; over 2% is in the top ten. Material: PBMCs. These receptors originate from a man aged 25-45 years in good health and CMV-seropositive.

V gene TRBV19 combines with J gene TRBJ2-2, with 14 bases that match TRBD2. The germline CDR1 and CDR2 sequences are LNHDA and SQIVND (reference sequence). The CDR3 sequence is 18 residues long. Trimming took 4 bases from V and 5 from J; bases not matched to a gene: 9. CDR3 protein: CASSKKGLAGGKTGELFF. CDR3 in DNA: TGTGCCAGTAGTAAAAAAGGACTAGCGGGGGGAAAAACCGGGGAGCTGTTTTTT.

For this clone: This may come from a read error, since a much larger clone is one base off. CDR3 nucleotide sequence: TGTGCCAGCAGCTTCCGCTACGAGCAGTACTTC. This encodes CASSFRYEQYF. The genes are TRBV5-8 and TRBJ2-7; D is unresolved. Trimming took 2 bases from V and 3 from J, leaving 3 bases between them. The V gene's germline CDR1 is SGHTS and CDR2 YDEGEE. The CDR3 is made up of 11 amino acids. The complete variable domain, with remaining parts taken from reference TRBV5-8 and TRBJ2-7, reads EAGVTQSPTHLIKTRGQQATLRCSPISGHTSVYWYQQALGLGLQFLLWYDEGEERNRGNFPPRFSGRQFPNYSSELNVNALELEDSALYLCASSFRYEQYFGPGTRLTVT.

This clone appeared a single time. The chain employs TRBV27 and TRBJ2-1; D possibly corresponds to TRBD2 (5 bases). From germline, CDR1 is MNHEY and CDR2 SMNVEV (reference sequence). The CDR3 loop spans 13 amino acids. V gave up 3 bases and J gave up 3 bases, with 6 bases separating them. The CDR3 region is CASSFGDYNEQFF. The CDR3, as DNA: TGTGCCAGCAGTTTCGGGGACTACAATGAGCAGTTCTTC.

The chain's CDR3 is CASNGRGGLGEQFF. The DNA for the CDR3 is TGTGCCAGCAATGGGCGGGGGGGGCTGGGCGAGCAGTTCTTC. The V gene is TRBV6-5, the J gene TRBJ2-1, with 9 positions matching TRBD2. In germline, CDR1 is MNHEY, CDR2 SVGAGI. The CDR3 totals 14 residues. Unmatched junction bases numbered 11, after V lost 7 bases and J lost 10 bases.

The chain has TRBV4-3 and TRBJ1-2, with D tentatively TRBD1 (6 bases). Trimming removed 3 bases from V and 5 bases from J, with 19 bases in between. The germline V gene has CDR1 LGHNA and CDR2 YSLEER. The CDR3 totals 16 residues. The CDR3 region has the DNA TGCGCCAGCAGCCAGCACATCGACAGGACAGAGTATGGCTACACCTTC. It codes for CASSQHIDRTEYGYTF.

This clone was observed at least ten times. The chain couples TRBV5-1 to TRBJ2-7; D perhaps matches TRBD1 (5 bases). The CDR3 has 16 residues. From germline, CDR1 is SGHRS and CDR2 YFSETQ. Trimming shortened V by 0 bases and J by 0 bases, and 13 bases separated the two germline ends. CDR3 sequence: CASSLADRPYSYEQYF. For the CDR3, the DNA is TGCGCCAGCAGCTTGGCCGACAGACCCTACTCCTACGAGCAGTACTTC.

The chain joins TRBV9 to TRBJ2-5; D is undetermined. V was pared by 0 bases and J by 3 bases, with 6 bases between. CDR3 length equals 13 residues. The germline gives CDR1 SGDLS, CDR2 YYNGEE. DNA for the CDR3: TGTGCCAGCAGCGTAGGCCGAGAAGAGACCCAGTACTTC. It encodes CASSVGREETQYF.

The CDR3 spells CASSESNLRSYEQYF. The CDR3, as DNA: TGCGCCAGCAGTGAGTCGAATCTACGTTCCTACGAGCAGTACTTC. V is TRBV10-1 and J is TRBJ2-7; D remains unclear. CDR3 size: 15 residues. Trimming pared 0 bases from V and 1 base from J, leaving 10 bases between. Germline V gene data show CDR1 as WNHNN and CDR2 as SYGVQD (reference sequence).